The present entry profiles one T cell receptor beta chain with its context. Sequencing used immunoSEQ multiplex PCR; TCRdb keeps in-frame clones, though not all of them. The sample has about 67,000 clones; roughly 92% are singletons. The CDR3 loop spans 14 amino acids. Trimming took off 0 bases at V and 5 bases at J, with 12 bases between the two ends. CDR1 and CDR2 (germline): SGDLS, YYNGEE. The entry originates in a study of T cell changes during pregnancy in multiple sclerosis. The V and J genes are TRBV9 and TRBJ2-7, with D perhaps TRBD1 (5 bases). The sequence derives from a female donor in good health, enrolled as a control in a pregnancy study. The input for sequencing was peripheral blood, taken in the first trimester of pregnancy. The CDR3 sequence: CASSVGRDGNEQYF. Here the CDR3 DNA reads TGTGCCAGCAGCGTAGGCAGGGATGGTAACGAGCAGTACTTC.